This paragraph covers one T cell receptor beta chain sequence. Its antigen is not identified. The CDR3 is made up of 17 amino acids. Germline values: CDR1 SGHRS, CDR2 YFSETQ. This specimen comes from a study of monozygotic twins with inflammatory bowel disease. TCRdb reworked the 5' RACE reads into one entry per CDR3 protein, no DNA. The sample data list approximately 330,000 distinct CDR3 sequences. Regarding the study as a whole: Variability may have been added to patient repertoires by differing immunosuppressive treatments.

The chain combines TRBV5-1 with TRBJ2-3; TCRdb outputs TRBD2, but without DNA this stays unchecked. Sequencing was done on a sample of blood. This receptor was identified in a human donor with ulcerative colitis or Crohn's disease, or a healthy co-twin of an affected twin (not recorded which). CDR3 amino acids: CASSLMGGGGSTDTQYF.